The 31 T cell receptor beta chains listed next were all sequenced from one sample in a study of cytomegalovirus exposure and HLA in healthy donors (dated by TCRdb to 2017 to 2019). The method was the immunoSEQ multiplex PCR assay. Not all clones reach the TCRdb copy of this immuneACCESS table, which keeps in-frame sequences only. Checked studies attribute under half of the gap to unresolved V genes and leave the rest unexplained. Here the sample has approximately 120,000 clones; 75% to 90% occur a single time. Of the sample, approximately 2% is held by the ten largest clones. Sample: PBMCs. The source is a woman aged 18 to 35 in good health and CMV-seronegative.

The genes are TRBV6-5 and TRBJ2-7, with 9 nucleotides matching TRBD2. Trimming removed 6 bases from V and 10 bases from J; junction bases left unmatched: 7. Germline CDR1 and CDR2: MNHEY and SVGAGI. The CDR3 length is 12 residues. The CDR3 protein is CASRRGSGSQYF. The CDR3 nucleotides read TGTGCCAGCAGACGGGGTAGCGGGAGTCAGTACTTC.

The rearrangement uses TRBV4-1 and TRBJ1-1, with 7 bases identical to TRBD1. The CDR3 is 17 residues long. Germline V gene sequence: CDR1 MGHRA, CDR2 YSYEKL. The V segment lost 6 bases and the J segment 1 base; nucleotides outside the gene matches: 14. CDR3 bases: TGCGCCAGCAGGCAACCCACAGGGGCAAGGGGGAACACTGAAGCTTTCTTT. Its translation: CASRQPTGARGNTEAFF.

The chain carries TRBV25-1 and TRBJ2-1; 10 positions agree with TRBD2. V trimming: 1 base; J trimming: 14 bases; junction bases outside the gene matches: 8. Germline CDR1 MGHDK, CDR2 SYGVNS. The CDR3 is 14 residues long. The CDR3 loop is CASSEWTSGREEFF. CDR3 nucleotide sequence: TGTGCCAGCAGTGAATGGACTAGCGGTAGGGAGGAGTTCTTC.

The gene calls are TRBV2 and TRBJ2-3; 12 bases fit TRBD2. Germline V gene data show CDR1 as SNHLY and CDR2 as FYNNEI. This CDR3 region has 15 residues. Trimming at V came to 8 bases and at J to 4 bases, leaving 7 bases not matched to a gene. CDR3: CASLGLAGSSDTQYF. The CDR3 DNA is TGTGCCAGCCTCGGACTAGCGGGATCCTCAGATACGCAGTATTTT.

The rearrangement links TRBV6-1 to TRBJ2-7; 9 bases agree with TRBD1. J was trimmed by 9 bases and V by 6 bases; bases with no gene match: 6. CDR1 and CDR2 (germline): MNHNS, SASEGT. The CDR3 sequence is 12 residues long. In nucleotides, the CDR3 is TGTGCCAGCAGCCTCACGGGACAGGGGCAGTACTTC. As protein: CASSLTGQGQYF.

In DNA, the CDR3 is TGTGCCAGCAGCCCGGGACTGAACTATGGCTACACCTTC. It encodes CASSPGLNYGYTF. This chain connects TRBV11-3 to TRBJ1-2; weak D call: TRBD1 (5 bases). V dropped 5 bases and J dropped 2 bases, with 9 bases sitting between them. Looked up from germline, CDR1 is SGHNT and CDR2 is YENEEA. The CDR3 runs to 13 residues.

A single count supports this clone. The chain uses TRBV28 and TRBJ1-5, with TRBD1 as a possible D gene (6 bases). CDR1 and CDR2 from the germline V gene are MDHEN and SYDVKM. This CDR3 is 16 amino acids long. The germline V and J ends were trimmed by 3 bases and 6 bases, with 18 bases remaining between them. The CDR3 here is CASSFSGQGQGQPQHF. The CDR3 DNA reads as TGTGCCAGCAGTTTCTCCGGGCAGGGGCAAGGTCAGCCCCAGCATTTT.

CDR3 sequence (DNA): TGCGCCAGCAGCCAAAATTTCCTGGCAGGGGGCGACTATGGCTACACCTTC. Encoded protein: CASSQNFLAGGDYGYTF. The V gene is TRBV4-1, the J gene TRBJ1-2, with 8 nucleotides matching TRBD1. Trimming cost V 2 bases and J 3 bases; bases outside gene matches: 11. CDR1 and CDR2 (germline): MGHRA, YSYEKL. CDR3 length: 17 amino acids.

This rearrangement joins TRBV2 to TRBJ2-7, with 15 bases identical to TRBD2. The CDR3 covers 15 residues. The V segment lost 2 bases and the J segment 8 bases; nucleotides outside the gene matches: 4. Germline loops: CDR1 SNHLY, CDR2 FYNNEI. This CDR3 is CASSEWTSGRAKQYF. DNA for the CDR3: TGTGCCAGCAGTGAATGGACTAGCGGGAGGGCTAAGCAGTACTTC.

Here the CDR3 reads CASSFTVTSGVRWTQYF. CDR3 DNA: TGCGCCAGCAGCTTTACCGTAACTAGCGGGGTTAGATGGACCCAGTACTTC. This rearrangement joins TRBV5-1 to TRBJ2-5, with TRBD2 matching over 10 bases. Per germline, CDR1 SGHRS and CDR2 YFSETQ. J was trimmed by 7 bases and V by 2 bases; bases with no gene match: 14. CDR3 length equals 17 residues.

CDR3 in DNA: TGTGCCAGGGGACTAGGATTACCTCAAGAGACCCAGTACTTC. Its translation: CARGLGLPQETQYF. The chain is built from TRBV27 and TRBJ2-5; TRBD2 matches 8 bases. The ends lost 9 bases at V and 2 bases at J; junction bases unmatched: 8. CDR1 and CDR2 from the germline V gene are MNHEY and SMNVEV (reference sequence). CDR3 length equals 14 residues.

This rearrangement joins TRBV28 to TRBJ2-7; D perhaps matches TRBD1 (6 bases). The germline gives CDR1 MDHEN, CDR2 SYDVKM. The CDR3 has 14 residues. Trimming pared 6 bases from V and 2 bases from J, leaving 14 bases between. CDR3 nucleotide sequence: TGTGCCAGCAGCTTAACAGGGAGTCCCTACGAGCAGTACTTC. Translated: CASSLTGSPYEQYF. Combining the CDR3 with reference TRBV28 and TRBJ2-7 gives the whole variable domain DVKVTQSSRYLVKRTGEKVFLECVQDMDHENMFWYRQDPGLGLRLIYFSYDVKMKEKGDIPEGYSVSREKKERFSLILESASTNQTSMYLCASSLTGSPYEQYFGPGTRLTVT.

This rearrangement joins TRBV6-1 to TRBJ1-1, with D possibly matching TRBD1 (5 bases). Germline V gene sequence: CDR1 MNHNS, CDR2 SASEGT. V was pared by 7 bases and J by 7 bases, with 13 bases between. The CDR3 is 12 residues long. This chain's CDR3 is CASTQGKLEAFF. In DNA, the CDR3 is TGTGCCAGCACTCAGGGAAAACTTGAAGCTTTCTTT.

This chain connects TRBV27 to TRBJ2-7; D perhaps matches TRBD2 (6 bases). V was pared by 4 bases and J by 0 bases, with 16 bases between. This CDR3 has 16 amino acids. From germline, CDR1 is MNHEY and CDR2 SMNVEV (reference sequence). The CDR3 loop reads CASSWASDLSSYEQYF. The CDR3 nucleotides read TGTGCCAGCAGTTGGGCTAGCGACCTGAGCTCCTACGAGCAGTACTTC.

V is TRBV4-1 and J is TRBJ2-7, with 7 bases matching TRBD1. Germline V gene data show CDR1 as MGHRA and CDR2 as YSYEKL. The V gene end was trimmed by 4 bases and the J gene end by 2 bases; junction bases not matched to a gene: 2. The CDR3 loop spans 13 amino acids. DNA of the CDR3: TGCGCCAGCAGCCTGGGGACAGCCTACGAGCAGTACTTC. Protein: CASSLGTAYEQYF.

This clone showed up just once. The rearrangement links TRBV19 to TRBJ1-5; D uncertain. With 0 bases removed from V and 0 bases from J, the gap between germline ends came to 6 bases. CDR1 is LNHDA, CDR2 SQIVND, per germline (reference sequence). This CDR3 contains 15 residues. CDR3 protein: CASSIDFNSNQPQHF. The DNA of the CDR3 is TGTGCCAGTAGTATAGACTTTAATAGCAATCAGCCCCAGCATTTT. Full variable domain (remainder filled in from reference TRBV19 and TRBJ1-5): DGGITQSPKYLFRKEGQNVTLSCEQNLNHDAMYWYRQDPGQGLRLIYYSQIVNDFQKGDIAEGYSVSREKKESFPLTVTSAQKNPTAFYLCASSIDFNSNQPQHFGDGTRLSIL.

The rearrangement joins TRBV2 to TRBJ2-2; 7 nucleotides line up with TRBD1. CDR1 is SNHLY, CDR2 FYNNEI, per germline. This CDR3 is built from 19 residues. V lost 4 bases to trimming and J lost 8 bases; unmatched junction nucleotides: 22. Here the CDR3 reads CASSGGGATRGSQLGELFF. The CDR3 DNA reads TGTGCCAGCAGTGGAGGGGGCGCGACCCGCGGCTCTCAATTGGGGGAGCTGTTTTTT. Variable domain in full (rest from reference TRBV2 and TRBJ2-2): EPEVTQTPSHQVTQMGQEVILRCVPISNHLYFYWYRQILGQKVEFLVSFYNNEISEKSEIFDDQFSVERPDGSNFTLKIRSTKLEDSAMYFCASSGGGATRGSQLGELFFGEGSRLTVL.

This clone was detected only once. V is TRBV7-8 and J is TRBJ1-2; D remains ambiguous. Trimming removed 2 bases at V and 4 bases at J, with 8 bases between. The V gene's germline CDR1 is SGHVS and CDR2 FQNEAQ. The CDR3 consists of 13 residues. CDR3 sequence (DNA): TGTGCCAGCAGCTTATCCGACTCCTATGGCTACACCTTC. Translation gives CASSLSDSYGYTF.

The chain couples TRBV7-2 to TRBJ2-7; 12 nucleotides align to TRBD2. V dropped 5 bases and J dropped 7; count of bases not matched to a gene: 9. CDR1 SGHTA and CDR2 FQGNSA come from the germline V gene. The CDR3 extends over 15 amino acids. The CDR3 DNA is TGTGCCAGCAGCAAAAGACTAGCGGGAGTCGGGGAGCAGTACTTC. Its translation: CASSKRLAGVGEQYF.

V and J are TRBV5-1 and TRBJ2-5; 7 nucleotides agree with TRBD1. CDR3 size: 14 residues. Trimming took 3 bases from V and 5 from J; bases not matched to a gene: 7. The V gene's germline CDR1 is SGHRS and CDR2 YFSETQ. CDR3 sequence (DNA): TGCGCCAGCAGCTCAACAGGGGAATTGGAGACCCAGTACTTC. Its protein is CASSSTGELETQYF.

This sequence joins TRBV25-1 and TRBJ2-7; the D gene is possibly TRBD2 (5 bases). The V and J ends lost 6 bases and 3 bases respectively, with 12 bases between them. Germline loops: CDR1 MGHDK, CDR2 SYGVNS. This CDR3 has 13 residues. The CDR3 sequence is CASRRGVNYEQYF. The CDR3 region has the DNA TGTGCCAGCAGACGGGGAGTTAACTACGAGCAGTACTTC.

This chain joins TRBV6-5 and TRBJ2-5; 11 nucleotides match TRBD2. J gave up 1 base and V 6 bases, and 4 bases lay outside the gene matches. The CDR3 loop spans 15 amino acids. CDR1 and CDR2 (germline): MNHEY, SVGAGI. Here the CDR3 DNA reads TGTGCCAGCAGCGGACTAGCGGGCTTCCAAGAGACCCAGTACTTC. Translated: CASSGLAGFQETQYF.

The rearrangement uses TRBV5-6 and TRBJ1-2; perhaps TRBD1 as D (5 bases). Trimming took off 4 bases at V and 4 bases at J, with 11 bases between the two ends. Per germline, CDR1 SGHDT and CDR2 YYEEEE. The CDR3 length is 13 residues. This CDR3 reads CASSLGGSYGYTF. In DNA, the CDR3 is TGTGCCAGCAGCCTCGGGGGGAGCTATGGCTACACCTTC.

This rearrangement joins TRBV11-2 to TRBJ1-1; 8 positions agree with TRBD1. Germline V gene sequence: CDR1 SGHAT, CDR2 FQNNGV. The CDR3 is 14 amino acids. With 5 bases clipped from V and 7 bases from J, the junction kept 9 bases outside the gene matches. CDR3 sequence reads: CASSPTGEDDEAFF. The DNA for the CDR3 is TGTGCCAGCAGCCCGACAGGGGAGGATGATGAAGCTTTCTTT.

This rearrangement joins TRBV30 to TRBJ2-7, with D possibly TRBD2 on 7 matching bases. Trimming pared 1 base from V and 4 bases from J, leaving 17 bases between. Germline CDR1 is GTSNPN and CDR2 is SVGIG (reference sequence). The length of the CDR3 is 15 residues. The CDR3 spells CAWSEGGGGNYEQYF. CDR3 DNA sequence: TGTGCCTGGAGTGAGGGAGGCGGGGGCAATTACGAGCAGTACTTC.

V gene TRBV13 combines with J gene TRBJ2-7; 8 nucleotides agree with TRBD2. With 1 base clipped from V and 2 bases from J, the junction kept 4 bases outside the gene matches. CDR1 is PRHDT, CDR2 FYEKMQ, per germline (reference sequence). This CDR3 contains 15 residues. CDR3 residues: CASSLAAGGPYEQYF. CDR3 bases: TGTGCCAGCAGCTTAGCGGCGGGAGGACCCTACGAGCAGTACTTC.

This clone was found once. CDR3 protein: CASSHRDRGVAVPNEQFF. The CDR3 coding sequence is TGTGCCAGCAGTCACCGGGACAGGGGGGTAGCGGTACCTAATGAGCAGTTCTTC. V is TRBV27 and J is TRBJ2-1; TRBD1 matches 11 bases. The germline V gene encodes CDR1 MNHEY and CDR2 SMNVEV (reference sequence). V shed 5 bases and J 7 bases; nucleotides not matched to a gene: 16. The CDR3 runs to 18 residues.

The CDR3 region is CARRGGQNSVTDTQYF. CDR3 coding DNA: TGTGCCAGAAGAGGGGGACAGAATTCTGTAACAGATACGCAGTATTTT. This chain joins TRBV19 and TRBJ2-3; 7 bases fit TRBD1. The CDR3 covers 16 residues. CDR1 and CDR2 (germline): LNHDA, SQIVND (reference sequence). The V gene end was trimmed by 9 bases and the J gene end by 3 bases; junction bases not matched to a gene: 15.

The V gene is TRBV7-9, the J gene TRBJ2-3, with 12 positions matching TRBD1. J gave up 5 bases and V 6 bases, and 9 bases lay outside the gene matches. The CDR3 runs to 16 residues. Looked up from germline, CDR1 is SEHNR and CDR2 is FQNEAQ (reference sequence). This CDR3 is CASRPRDRGRRDTQYF. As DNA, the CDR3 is TGTGCCAGCAGACCCCGGGACAGGGGGCGCCGAGATACGCAGTATTTT.

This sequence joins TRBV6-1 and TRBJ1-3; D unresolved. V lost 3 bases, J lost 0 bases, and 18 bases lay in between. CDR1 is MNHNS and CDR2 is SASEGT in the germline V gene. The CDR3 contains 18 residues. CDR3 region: CASSERLAGGSSGNTIYF. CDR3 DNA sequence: TGTGCCAGCAGTGAGAGGCTTGCGGGCGGGAGCTCTGGAAACACCATATATTTT.

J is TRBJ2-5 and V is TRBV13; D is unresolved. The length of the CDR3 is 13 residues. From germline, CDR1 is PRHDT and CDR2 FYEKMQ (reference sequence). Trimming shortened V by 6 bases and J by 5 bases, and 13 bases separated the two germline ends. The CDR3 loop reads CASRVNSWETQYF. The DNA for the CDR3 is TGTGCCAGCAGGGTAAACTCGTGGGAGACCCAGTACTTC. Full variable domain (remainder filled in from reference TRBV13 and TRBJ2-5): AAGVIQSPRHLIKEKRETATLKCYPIPRHDTVYWYQQGPGQDPQFLISFYEKMQSDKGSIPDRFSAQQFSDYHSELNMSSLELGDSALYFCASRVNSWETQYFGPGTRLLVL.